This T cell receptor beta chain was identified in a study of T cells in Graves' hyperthyroidism and ophthalmopathy. Overall study findings and caveats: Most expanded thyroid clonotypes above 0.001 also appeared in blood. The model made its ophthalmopathy prediction, and onset followed a median around 6.5 months later.

Thyroid ultrasound, orbital computed tomography, clinical symptoms, and serum thyroxine and TRAb underpinned diagnoses. Amplified regions were TCR beta CDR3 sequences from RNA transcripts. When the TCR CDR3 underwent first-round RT-PCR, the HTBI primer set was used. Each CDR3 protein gets one entry after TCRdb re-called the multiplex PCR reads with MiXCR. The table lists approximately 690,000 distinct CDR3 sequences, less than 25% of them singletons. V dropped 6 bases and J dropped 5; count of bases not matched to a gene: 8. The CDR3 is 15 amino acids. Germline V gene data show CDR1 as KGHSH and CDR2 as LQKENI. This clonotype has just a few counts. Its antigen is undetermined.

Sequenced sample: blood. This rearrangement joins TRBV18 to TRBJ2-2; 8 bases are shared with TRBD2. This TCR came from a young man with Graves' ophthalmopathy. The CDR3 DNA reads as TGTGCCAGCTCCCAGCCGGGACTAGTGACCGGGGAGCTGTTTTTT. It codes for CASSQPGLVTGELFF.